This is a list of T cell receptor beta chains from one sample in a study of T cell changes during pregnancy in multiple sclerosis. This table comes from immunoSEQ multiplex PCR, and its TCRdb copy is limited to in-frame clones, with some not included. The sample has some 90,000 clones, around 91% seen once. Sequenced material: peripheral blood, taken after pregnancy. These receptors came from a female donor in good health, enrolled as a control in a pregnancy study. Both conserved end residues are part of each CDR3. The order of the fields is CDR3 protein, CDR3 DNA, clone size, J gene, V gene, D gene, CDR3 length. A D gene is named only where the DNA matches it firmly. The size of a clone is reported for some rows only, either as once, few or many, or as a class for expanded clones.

CDR3 protein: CASSFQGGFGEAFF
CDR3 DNA: TGTGCCAGCAGTTTCCAGGGGGGCTTCGGGGAAGCTTTCTTT
clone size: -
J gene: TRBJ1-1
V gene: TRBV28
D gene: TRBD1
CDR3 length: 14

CDR3 protein: CAVAGARNTGELFF
CDR3 DNA: TGTGCCGTGGCGGGGGCTCGTAACACCGGGGAGCTGTTTTTT
clone size: -
J gene: TRBJ2-2
V gene: TRBV28
D gene: -
CDR3 length: 14

CDR3 protein: CASSRGTANTEAFF
CDR3 DNA: TGCGCCAGCAGCCGCGGGACCGCTAACACTGAAGCTTTCTTT
clone size: -
J gene: TRBJ1-1
V gene: TRBV5-1
D gene: -
CDR3 length: 14

CDR3 protein: CASSSRQGTYRYGYTF
CDR3 DNA: TGTGCCAGCAGCTCCAGACAGGGGACCTACCGCTATGGCTACACCTTC
clone size: -
J gene: TRBJ1-2
V gene: TRBV9
D gene: TRBD1
CDR3 length: 16

CDR3 protein: CAWSKRDSYEQYF
CDR3 DNA: TGTGCCTGGAGTAAGAGAGACTCCTACGAGCAGTACTTC
clone size: -
J gene: TRBJ2-7
V gene: TRBV30
D gene: -
CDR3 length: 13

CDR3 protein: CASSVEGTSYADTQYF
CDR3 DNA: TGTGCCAGCAGCGTAGAAGGGACAAGCTACGCAGATACGCAGTATTTT
clone size: -
J gene: TRBJ2-3
V gene: TRBV9
D gene: -
CDR3 length: 16

CDR3 protein: CASSLRQGARGTEAFF
CDR3 DNA: TGTGCCAGCAGCTTACGACAGGGGGCGCGGGGCACTGAAGCTTTCTTT
clone size: -
J gene: TRBJ1-1
V gene: TRBV5-6
D gene: TRBD1
CDR3 length: 16

CDR3 protein: CASSDPGQGTTEAFF
CDR3 DNA: TGTGCCAGCAGTGACCCGGGACAGGGCACCACTGAAGCTTTCTTT
clone size: -
J gene: TRBJ1-1
V gene: TRBV25-1
D gene: TRBD1
CDR3 length: 15

CDR3 protein: CASSANRAGELFF
CDR3 DNA: TGTGCCAGCAGCGCCAACAGGGCCGGGGAGCTGTTTTTT
clone size: -
J gene: TRBJ2-2
V gene: TRBV6-1
D gene: -
CDR3 length: 13

CDR3 protein: CASSLGDRGNEKLFF
CDR3 DNA: TGCGCCAGCAGCTTGGGGGACAGGGGTAATGAAAAACTGTTTTTT
clone size: -
J gene: TRBJ1-4
V gene: TRBV5-1
D gene: TRBD1
CDR3 length: 15

CDR3 protein: CASSPPASVNEQFF
CDR3 DNA: TGTGCCAGCTCACCACCCGCCAGTGTCAATGAGCAGTTCTTC
clone size: once
J gene: TRBJ2-1
V gene: TRBV18
D gene: -
CDR3 length: 14

CDR3 protein: CASSPRQGSDYGYTF
CDR3 DNA: TGTGCCAGCAGCCCCCGACAGGGTTCCGACTATGGCTACACCTTC
clone size: -
J gene: TRBJ1-2
V gene: TRBV7-9
D gene: TRBD1
CDR3 length: 15

CDR3 protein: CATLQQETQYF
CDR3 DNA: TGTGCCACTTTACAACAAGAGACCCAGTACTTC
clone size: -
J gene: TRBJ2-5
V gene: TRBV28
D gene: -
CDR3 length: 11

CDR3 protein: CATTGGAKSEQFF
CDR3 DNA: TGTGCCACTACAGGGGGCGCAAAAAGCGAGCAGTTCTTC
clone size: -
J gene: TRBJ2-1
V gene: TRBV5-4
D gene: TRBD1
CDR3 length: 13

CDR3 protein: CASSPPGTGNTGELFF
CDR3 DNA: TGTGCCAGCTCACCTCCCGGGACAGGGAACACCGGGGAGCTGTTTTTT
clone size: -
J gene: TRBJ2-2
V gene: TRBV18
D gene: TRBD1
CDR3 length: 16

CDR3 protein: CASNSRDTNQPQHF
CDR3 DNA: TGTGCCAGCAACTCCCGGGACACCAATCAGCCCCAGCATTTT
clone size: -
J gene: TRBJ1-5
V gene: TRBV6-5
D gene: -
CDR3 length: 14

CDR3 protein: CASSVGRGQYTDTQYF
CDR3 DNA: TGTGCCAGCAGCGTAGGAAGGGGGCAGTACACAGATACGCAGTATTTT
clone size: -
J gene: TRBJ2-3
V gene: TRBV9
D gene: TRBD1
CDR3 length: 16

CDR3 protein: CASSEGQGQCYEQYF
CDR3 DNA: TGTGCCAGCAGCGAAGGACAGGGCCAATGTTACGAGCAGTACTTC
clone size: -
J gene: TRBJ2-7
V gene: TRBV21-1
D gene: -
CDR3 length: 15

CDR3 protein: CASSLQGASYEQYF
CDR3 DNA: TGCGCCAGCAGCTTACAGGGGGCTTCCTACGAGCAGTACTTC
clone size: -
J gene: TRBJ2-7
V gene: TRBV5-1
D gene: TRBD1
CDR3 length: 14

CDR3 protein: CASSEAGALGYTF
CDR3 DNA: TGTGCCAGCAGTGAAGCAGGGGCACTCGGCTACACCTTC
clone size: -
J gene: TRBJ1-2
V gene: TRBV25-1
D gene: -
CDR3 length: 13

CDR3 protein: CASRQDWSSYNSPLHF
CDR3 DNA: TGCGCCAGCAGGCAAGACTGGAGCTCCTATAATTCACCCCTCCACTTT
clone size: -
J gene: TRBJ1-6
V gene: TRBV4-3
D gene: -
CDR3 length: 16

CDR3 protein: CASNSSPETQYF
CDR3 DNA: TGTGCCAGCAACAGTAGTCCCGAGACCCAGTACTTC
clone size: -
J gene: TRBJ2-5
V gene: TRBV27
D gene: -
CDR3 length: 12

CDR3 protein: CASSQTILSGGVNTEAFF
CDR3 DNA: TGCGCCAGCAGCCAAACCATCTTGAGTGGAGGGGTGAACACTGAAGCTTTCTTT
clone size: -
J gene: TRBJ1-1
V gene: TRBV4-1
D gene: -
CDR3 length: 18

CDR3 protein: CASSLDRGRDEKLFF
CDR3 DNA: TGCGCCAGCAGCTTGGACAGGGGGCGAGATGAAAAACTGTTTTTT
clone size: -
J gene: TRBJ1-4
V gene: TRBV4-3
D gene: TRBD1
CDR3 length: 15

CDR3 protein: CSVDRFGQGRSYEQYF
CDR3 DNA: TGCAGCGTTGACAGGTTTGGTCAGGGGCGCTCCTACGAGCAGTACTTC
clone size: -
J gene: TRBJ2-7
V gene: TRBV29-1
D gene: -
CDR3 length: 16

CDR3 protein: CASSLERDTQYF
CDR3 DNA: TGCGCCAGCAGCTTGGAGCGAGATACGCAGTATTTT
clone size: -
J gene: TRBJ2-3
V gene: TRBV5-1
D gene: -
CDR3 length: 12

CDR3 protein: CASSIKEGAQYEQYF
CDR3 DNA: TGTGCCAGTAGTATCAAGGAGGGGGCTCAGTACGAGCAGTACTTC
clone size: once
J gene: TRBJ2-7
V gene: TRBV19
D gene: -
CDR3 length: 15

CDR3 protein: CASSVADSNYGYTF
CDR3 DNA: TGTGCCAGCAGCGTAGCTGATAGTAACTATGGCTACACCTTC
clone size: -
J gene: TRBJ1-2
V gene: TRBV9
D gene: -
CDR3 length: 14

CDR3 protein: CASSPGGDTQYF
CDR3 DNA: TGTGCCAGCTCCCCAGGCGGAGATACGCAGTATTTT
clone size: -
J gene: TRBJ2-3
V gene: TRBV18
D gene: -
CDR3 length: 12

CDR3 protein: CASSQEGRGHQPQHF
CDR3 DNA: TGCGCCAGCAGCCAAGAAGGCCGCGGGCATCAGCCCCAGCATTTT
clone size: few
J gene: TRBJ1-5
V gene: TRBV4-1
D gene: -
CDR3 length: 15

CDR3 protein: CASLTGTGFGEDIGYTF
CDR3 DNA: TGTGCCAGTCTCACCGGGACAGGGTTTGGAGAGGATATCGGCTACACCTTC
clone size: -
J gene: TRBJ1-2
V gene: TRBV19
D gene: TRBD1
CDR3 length: 17

CDR3 protein: CASSPPKQAYEQYF
CDR3 DNA: TGTGCCAGCTCACCACCGAAACAGGCATACGAGCAGTACTTC
clone size: -
J gene: TRBJ2-7
V gene: TRBV18
D gene: -
CDR3 length: 14

CDR3 protein: CASSLGQGIEQYF
CDR3 DNA: TGTGCCAGCAGTTTGGGACAGGGCATCGAGCAGTACTTC
clone size: -
J gene: TRBJ2-7
V gene: TRBV27
D gene: TRBD1
CDR3 length: 13

CDR3 protein: CASSAIRDVNEKLFF
CDR3 DNA: TGTGCCAGCAGCGCCATCAGGGATGTTAACGAAAAACTGTTTTTT
clone size: -
J gene: TRBJ1-4
V gene: TRBV7-8
D gene: -
CDR3 length: 15

CDR3 protein: CASSPGEGSNQPQHF
CDR3 DNA: TGTGCCAGCAGCCCAGGCGAAGGTAGCAATCAGCCCCAGCATTTT
clone size: -
J gene: TRBJ1-5
V gene: TRBV5-8
D gene: -
CDR3 length: 15

CDR3 protein: CASSIVTGGPNQPQHF
CDR3 DNA: TGTGCCAGTAGTATAGTTACAGGGGGCCCTAATCAGCCCCAGCATTTT
clone size: -
J gene: TRBJ1-5
V gene: TRBV19
D gene: TRBD1
CDR3 length: 16

CDR3 protein: CASSPRGGMNTEAFF
CDR3 DNA: TGTGCCAGCAGCCCTCGCGGGGGCATGAACACTGAAGCTTTCTTT
clone size: -
J gene: TRBJ1-1
V gene: TRBV7-8
D gene: -
CDR3 length: 15

CDR3 protein: CASSPGVASGANVLTF
CDR3 DNA: TGTGCCAGCAGCCCCGGGGTGGCCTCTGGGGCCAACGTCCTGACTTTC
clone size: -
J gene: TRBJ2-6
V gene: TRBV7-2
D gene: -
CDR3 length: 16

CDR3 protein: CASSSLGARNYGYTF
CDR3 DNA: TGTGCCAGCAGCTCCCTAGGAGCACGTAACTATGGCTACACCTTC
clone size: -
J gene: TRBJ1-2
V gene: TRBV7-2
D gene: -
CDR3 length: 15

CDR3 protein: CASSTPGGNTEAFF
CDR3 DNA: TGTGCCAGTAGTACGCCGGGGGGCAACACTGAAGCTTTCTTT
clone size: -
J gene: TRBJ1-1
V gene: TRBV19
D gene: -
CDR3 length: 14

CDR3 protein: CASSYQRGGITETQYF
CDR3 DNA: TGTGCCAGCAGTTATCAGCGGGGGGGCATAACGGAGACCCAGTACTTC
clone size: -
J gene: TRBJ2-5
V gene: TRBV6-9
D gene: TRBD2
CDR3 length: 16